This T cell receptor beta chain was documented in a study of cytomegalovirus exposure and HLA in healthy donors. The PCR had 60 Vbeta and 13 Jbeta primers. The assay was immunoSEQ multiplex PCR, and TCRdb's table has in-frame clones only and misses some. This table has around 94,000 clones, 60% to 80% appearing once. Notes on this clone: The antigen is unknown.

The germline V gene encodes CDR1 MRHNA and CDR2 SNTAGT. Trimming pared 4 bases from V and 0 bases from J, leaving 6 bases between. CDR3 length equals 13 residues. Study-wide results and caveats: Researchers reported that a few CMV-associated chains were confirmed in vitro as CMV antigen-specific. What a later analysis showed was that several of the most significant clusters appeared linked to common viral pathogens. An ancestry cluster, one associated with Asian ancestry, reportedly showed fewer N-insertions than the roughly 700-donor mean in a later analysis. In an earlier analysis, productive rearrangement rates for most beta V segments clustered near 87% or 30%.

Sample: PBMCs. The receptor was isolated from a woman between 55 and 75 years old in good health and CMV-seropositive. V gene TRBV6-4 combines with J gene TRBJ1-1; D is unresolved. CDR3 protein: CASSAEVNTEAFF. The CDR3 DNA is TGTGCCAGCAGTGCTGAGGTGAACACTGAAGCTTTCTTT.